This T cell receptor beta chain was recorded in a study of blood T cell repertoires in COVID-19. As for the study in general: PBMCs, B-cell-depleted T cells, or T cells were the source of the cDNA or gDNA that made up the material.

J was trimmed by 3 bases and V by 5 bases; bases with no gene match: 4. The CDR3 is 13 residues long. The V gene's germline CDR1 is SNHLY and CDR2 FYNNEI. The assay was immunoSEQ multiplex PCR, and TCRdb's table has in-frame clones only and misses some. Here the sample spans some 220,000 clones, approximately 78% being singletons. The sequenced sample consisted of peripheral blood. This chain links TRBV2 with TRBJ2-7, with 7 bases that match TRBD1. This receptor was obtained from a woman in her 70s with COVID-19, enrolled during active disease. The chain's CDR3 is CASSTGQIYEQYF. CDR3 nucleotides: TGTGCCAGCAGTACGGGACAGATCTACGAGCAGTACTTC. Using reference TRBV2 and TRBJ2-7 for the parts outside the CDR3, the full variable domain is EPEVTQTPSHQVTQMGQEVILRCVPISNHLYFYWYRQILGQKVEFLVSFYNNEISEKSEIFDDQFSVERPDGSNFTLKIRSTKLEDSAMYFCASSTGQIYEQYFGPGTRLTVT.